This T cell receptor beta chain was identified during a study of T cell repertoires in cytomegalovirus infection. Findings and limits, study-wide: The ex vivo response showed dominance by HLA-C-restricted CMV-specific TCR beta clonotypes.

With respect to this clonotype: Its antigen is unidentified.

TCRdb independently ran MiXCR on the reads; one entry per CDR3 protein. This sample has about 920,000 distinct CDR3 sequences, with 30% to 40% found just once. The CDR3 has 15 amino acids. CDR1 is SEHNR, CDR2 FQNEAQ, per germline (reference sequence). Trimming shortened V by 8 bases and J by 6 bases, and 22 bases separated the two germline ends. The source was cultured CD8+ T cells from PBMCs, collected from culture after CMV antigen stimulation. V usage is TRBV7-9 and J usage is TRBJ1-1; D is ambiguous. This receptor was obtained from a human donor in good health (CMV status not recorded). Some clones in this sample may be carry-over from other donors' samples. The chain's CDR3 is CASGPGPLLGPEAFF. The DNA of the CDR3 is TGTGCCAGCGGGCCGGGCCCTCTCTTAGGCCCTGAAGCTTTCTTT.